The clone carrying this T cell receptor (beta chain) has a single count. TCRdb's table, derived via immunoSEQ multiplex PCR, lists solely in-frame clones and lacks some. The table has roughly 60,000 clones, about 72% seen once; the top ten hold roughly 4.8%. This entry is derived from a study of CD4+ T cells in melanoma. The CDR3 totals 15 residues. Looked up from germline, CDR1 is SGDLS and CDR2 is YYNGEE. J lost 9 bases, V lost 3 bases, and 12 bases had no gene match. V and J are TRBV9 and TRBJ2-1, with 7 bases aligning to TRBD2. Sequencing was performed on tumor tissue. The receptor comes from a human donor with melanoma. Written as DNA, the CDR3 is TGTGCCAGCAGCGCCGCGGGTCAACCGGGGGGTGAGCAGTTCTTC. Protein sequence: CASSAAGQPGGEQFF.